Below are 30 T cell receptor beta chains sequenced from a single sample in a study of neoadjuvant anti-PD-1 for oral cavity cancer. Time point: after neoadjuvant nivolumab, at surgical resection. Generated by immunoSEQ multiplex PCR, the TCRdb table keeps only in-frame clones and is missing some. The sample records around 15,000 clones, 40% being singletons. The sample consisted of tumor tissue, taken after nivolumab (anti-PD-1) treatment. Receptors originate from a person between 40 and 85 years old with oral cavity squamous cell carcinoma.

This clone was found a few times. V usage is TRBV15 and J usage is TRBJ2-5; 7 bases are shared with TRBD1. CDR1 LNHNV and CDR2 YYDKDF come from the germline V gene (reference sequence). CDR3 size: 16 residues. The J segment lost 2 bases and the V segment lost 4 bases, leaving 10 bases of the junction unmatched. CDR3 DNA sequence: TGTGCCACCAGCAAGCACAGAACAGGGGTACAAGAGACCCAGTACTTC. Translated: CATSKHRTGVQETQYF.

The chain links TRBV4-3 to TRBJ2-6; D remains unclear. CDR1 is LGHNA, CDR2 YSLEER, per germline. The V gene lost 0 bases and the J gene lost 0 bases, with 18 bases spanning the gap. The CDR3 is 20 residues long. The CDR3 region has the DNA TGCGCCAGCAGCCAAGAATCAATAAGTTTAGGTTACTCTGGGGCCAACGTCCTGACTTTC. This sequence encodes CASSQESISLGYSGANVLTF.

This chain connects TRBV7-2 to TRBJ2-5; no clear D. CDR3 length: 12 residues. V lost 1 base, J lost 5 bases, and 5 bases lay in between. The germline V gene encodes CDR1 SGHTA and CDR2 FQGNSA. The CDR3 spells CASSLVLETQYF. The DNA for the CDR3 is TGTGCCAGCAGCTTAGTTCTGGAGACCCAGTACTTC.

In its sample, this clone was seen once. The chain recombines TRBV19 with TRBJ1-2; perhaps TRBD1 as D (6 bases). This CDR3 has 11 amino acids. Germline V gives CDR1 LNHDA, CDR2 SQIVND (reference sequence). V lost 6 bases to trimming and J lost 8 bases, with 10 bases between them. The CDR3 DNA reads TGTGCCAGTAGCGCCAGGGGCGGCTACACCTTC. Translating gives CASSARGGYTF.

CDR3 amino acids: CASSSASTWNEKLFF. DNA for the CDR3: TGTGCCAGCAGTTCCGCTTCGACCTGGAATGAAAAACTGTTTTTT. V usage is TRBV6-6 and J usage is TRBJ1-4; D unresolved. V lost 4 bases and J lost 5, with 14 bases in between. Germline lookup yields CDR1 MNHNY and CDR2 SVGAGI (reference sequence). CDR3 length: 15 residues.

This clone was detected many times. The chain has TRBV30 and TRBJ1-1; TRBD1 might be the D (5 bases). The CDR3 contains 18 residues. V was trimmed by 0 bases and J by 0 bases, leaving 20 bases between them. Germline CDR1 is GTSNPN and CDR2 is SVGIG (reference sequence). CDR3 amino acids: CAWSVRVNQGEVNTEAFF. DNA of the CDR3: TGTGCCTGGAGTGTAAGGGTCAATCAGGGCGAGGTGAACACTGAAGCTTTCTTT.

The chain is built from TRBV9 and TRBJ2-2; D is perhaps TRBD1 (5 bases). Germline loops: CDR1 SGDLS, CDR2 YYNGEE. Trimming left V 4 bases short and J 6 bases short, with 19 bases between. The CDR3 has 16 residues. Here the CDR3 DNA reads TGTGCCAGCAGCACAGGACCCCTGGGCCAAGCCGGGGAGCTGTTTTTT. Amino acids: CASSTGPLGQAGELFF.

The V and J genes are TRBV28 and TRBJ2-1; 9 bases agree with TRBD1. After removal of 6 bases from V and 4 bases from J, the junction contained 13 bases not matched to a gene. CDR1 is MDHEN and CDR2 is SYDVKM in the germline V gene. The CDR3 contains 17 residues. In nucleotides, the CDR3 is TGTGCCAGCAGCTCCTCGGGACAGGGTAATTGGTACAATGAGCAGTTCTTC. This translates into CASSSSGQGNWYNEQFF.

The CDR3 nucleotides are TGTGCCAGCTCACCCTCTAGCGGCGACCAAGAGACCCAGTACTTC. As protein: CASSPSSGDQETQYF. The V and J genes are TRBV18 and TRBJ2-5; TRBD2 matches 7 bases. V lost 3 bases and J lost 0; bases outside the gene matches: 4. The CDR3 is 15 amino acids. The germline CDR1 and CDR2 sequences are KGHSH and LQKENI.

The CDR3 DNA reads TGTGCCAGCAGTTGGCCCGCGGAACCCGGGGAGCTGTTTTTT. Translated: CASSWPAEPGELFF. The chain combines TRBV25-1 with TRBJ2-2; no reliable D call. The V gene lost 5 bases and the J gene lost 6 bases, with 13 bases spanning the gap. Looked up from germline, CDR1 is MGHDK and CDR2 is SYGVNS. The CDR3 contains 14 residues.

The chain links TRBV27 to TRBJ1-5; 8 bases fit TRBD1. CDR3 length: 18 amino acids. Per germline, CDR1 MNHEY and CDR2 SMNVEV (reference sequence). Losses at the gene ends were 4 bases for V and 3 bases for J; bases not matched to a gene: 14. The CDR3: CASSSNRGIRGNNQPQHF. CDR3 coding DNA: TGTGCCAGCAGTTCGAACAGGGGGATAAGAGGTAACAATCAGCCCCAGCATTTT.

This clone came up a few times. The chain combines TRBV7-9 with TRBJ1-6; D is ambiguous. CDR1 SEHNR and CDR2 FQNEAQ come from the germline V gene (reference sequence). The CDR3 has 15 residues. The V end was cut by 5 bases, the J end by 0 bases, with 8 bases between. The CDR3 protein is CASSPTGSYNSPLHF. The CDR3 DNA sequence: TGTGCCAGCAGCCCGACGGGCTCCTATAATTCACCCCTCCACTTT.

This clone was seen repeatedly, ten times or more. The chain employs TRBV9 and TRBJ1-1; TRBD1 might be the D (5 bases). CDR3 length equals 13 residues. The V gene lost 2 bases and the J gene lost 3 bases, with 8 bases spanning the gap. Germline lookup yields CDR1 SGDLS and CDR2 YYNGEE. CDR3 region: CASSVEGHTEAFF. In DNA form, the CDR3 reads TGTGCCAGCAGCGTCGAGGGGCACACTGAAGCTTTCTTT. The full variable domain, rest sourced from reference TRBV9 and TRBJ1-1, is DSGVTQTPKHLITATGQRVTLRCSPRSGDLSVYWYQQSLDQGLQFLIQYYNGEERAKGNILERFSAQQFPDLHSELNLSSLELGDSALYFCASSVEGHTEAFFGQGTRLTVV.

The CDR3 here is CASSIVPDPYNEQFF. The CDR3 DNA follows: TGTGCCAGTAGTATCGTACCCGATCCCTACAATGAGCAGTTCTTC. This rearrangement joins TRBV19 to TRBJ2-1, with no clear D. The CDR3 has 15 residues. Trimming shortened V by 3 bases and J by 2 bases, and 11 bases separated the two germline ends. CDR1 is LNHDA and CDR2 is SQIVND in the germline V gene (reference sequence).

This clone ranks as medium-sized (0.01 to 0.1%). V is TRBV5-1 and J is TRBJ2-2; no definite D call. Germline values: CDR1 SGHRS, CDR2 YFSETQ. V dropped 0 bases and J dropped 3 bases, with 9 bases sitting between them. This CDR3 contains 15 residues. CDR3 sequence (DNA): TGCGCCAGCAGCTTGGATGATACTTACACCGGGGAGCTGTTTTTT. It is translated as CASSLDDTYTGELFF. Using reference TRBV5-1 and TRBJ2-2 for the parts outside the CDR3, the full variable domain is KAGVTQTPRYLIKTRGQQVTLSCSPISGHRSVSWYQQTPGQGLQFLFEYFSETQRNKGNFPGRFSGRQFSNSRSEMNVSTLELGDSALYLCASSLDDTYTGELFFGEGSRLTVL.

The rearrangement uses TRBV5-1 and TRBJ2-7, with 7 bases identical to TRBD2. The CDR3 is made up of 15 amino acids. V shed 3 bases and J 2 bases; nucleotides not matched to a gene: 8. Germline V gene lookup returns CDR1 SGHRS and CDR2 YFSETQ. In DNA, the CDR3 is TGCGCCAGCAGCTGGGACGGGACTACCGCCTACGAGCAGTACTTC. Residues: CASSWDGTTAYEQYF.

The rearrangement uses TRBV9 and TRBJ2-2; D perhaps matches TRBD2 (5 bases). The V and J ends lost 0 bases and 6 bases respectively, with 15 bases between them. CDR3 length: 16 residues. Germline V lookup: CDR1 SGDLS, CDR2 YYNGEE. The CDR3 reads CASSVVASLGAGELFF. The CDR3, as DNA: TGTGCCAGCAGCGTAGTAGCTAGCCTAGGTGCCGGGGAGCTGTTTTTT.

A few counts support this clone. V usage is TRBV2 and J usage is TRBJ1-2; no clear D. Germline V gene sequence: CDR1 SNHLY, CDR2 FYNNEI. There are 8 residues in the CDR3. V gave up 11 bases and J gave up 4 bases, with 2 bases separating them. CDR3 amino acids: CAGYGYTF. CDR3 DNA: TGTGCCGGCTATGGCTACACCTTC.

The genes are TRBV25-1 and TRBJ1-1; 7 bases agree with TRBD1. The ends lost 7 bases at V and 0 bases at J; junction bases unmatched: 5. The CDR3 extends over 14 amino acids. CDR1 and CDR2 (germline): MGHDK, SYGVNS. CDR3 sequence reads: CASTETGLNTEAFF. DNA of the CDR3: TGTGCCAGCACCGAGACAGGGCTGAACACTGAAGCTTTCTTT.

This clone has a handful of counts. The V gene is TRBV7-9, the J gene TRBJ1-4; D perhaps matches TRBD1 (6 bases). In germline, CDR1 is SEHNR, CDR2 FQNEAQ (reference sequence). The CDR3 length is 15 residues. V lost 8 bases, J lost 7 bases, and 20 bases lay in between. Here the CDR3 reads CASGRVTGAGEKLFF. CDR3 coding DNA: TGTGCCAGCGGTCGGGTAACGGGGGCCGGTGAAAAACTGTTTTTT.

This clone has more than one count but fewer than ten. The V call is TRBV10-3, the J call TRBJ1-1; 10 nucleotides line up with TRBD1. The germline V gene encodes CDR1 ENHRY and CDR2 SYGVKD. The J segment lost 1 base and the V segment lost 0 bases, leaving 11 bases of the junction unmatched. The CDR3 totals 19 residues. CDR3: CAISESVIGQGGENTEAFF. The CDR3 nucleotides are TGTGCCATCAGTGAGTCAGTTATAGGACAGGGGGGAGAGAACACTGAAGCTTTCTTT.

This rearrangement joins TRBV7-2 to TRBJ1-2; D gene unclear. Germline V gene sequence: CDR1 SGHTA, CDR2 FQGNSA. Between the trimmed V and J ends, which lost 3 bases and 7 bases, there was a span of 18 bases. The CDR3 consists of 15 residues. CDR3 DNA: TGTGCCAGCAGCTTTCCCCGAGCTCCACGGTCTGGCTACACCTTC. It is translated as CASSFPRAPRSGYTF.

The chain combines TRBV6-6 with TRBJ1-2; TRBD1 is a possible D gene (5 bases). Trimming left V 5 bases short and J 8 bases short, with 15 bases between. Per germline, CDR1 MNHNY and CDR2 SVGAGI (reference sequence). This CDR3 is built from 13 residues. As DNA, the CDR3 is TGTGCCAGCAGTCCGGGACCGACATGGGGCTACACCTTC. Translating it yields CASSPGPTWGYTF.

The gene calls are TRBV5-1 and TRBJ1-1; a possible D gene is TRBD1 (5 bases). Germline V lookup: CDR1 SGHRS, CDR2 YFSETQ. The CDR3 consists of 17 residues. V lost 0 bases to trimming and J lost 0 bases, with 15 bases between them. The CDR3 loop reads CASSLAQGQPLNTEAFF. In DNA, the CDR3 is TGCGCCAGCAGCTTGGCTCAGGGCCAACCACTGAACACTGAAGCTTTCTTT. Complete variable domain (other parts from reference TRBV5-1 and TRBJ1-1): KAGVTQTPRYLIKTRGQQVTLSCSPISGHRSVSWYQQTPGQGLQFLFEYFSETQRNKGNFPGRFSGRQFSNSRSEMNVSTLELGDSALYLCASSLAQGQPLNTEAFFGQGTRLTVV.

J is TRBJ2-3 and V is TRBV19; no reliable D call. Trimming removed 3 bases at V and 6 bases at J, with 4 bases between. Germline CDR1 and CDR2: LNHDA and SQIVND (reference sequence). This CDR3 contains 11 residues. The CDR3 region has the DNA TGTGCCAGTAGTATTGTGGATACGCAGTATTTT. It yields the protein CASSIVDTQYF. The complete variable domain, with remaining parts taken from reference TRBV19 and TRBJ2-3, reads DGGITQSPKYLFRKEGQNVTLSCEQNLNHDAMYWYRQDPGQGLRLIYYSQIVNDFQKGDIAEGYSVSREKKESFPLTVTSAQKNPTAFYLCASSIVDTQYFGPGTRLTVL.

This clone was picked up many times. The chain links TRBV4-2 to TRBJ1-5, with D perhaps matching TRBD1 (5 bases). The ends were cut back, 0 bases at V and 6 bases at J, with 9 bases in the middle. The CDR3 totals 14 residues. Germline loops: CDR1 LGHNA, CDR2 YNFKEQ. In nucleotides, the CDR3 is TGTGCCAGCAGCCAAGAGAGGGGAGGTCAGCCCCAGCATTTT. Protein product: CASSQERGGQPQHF.

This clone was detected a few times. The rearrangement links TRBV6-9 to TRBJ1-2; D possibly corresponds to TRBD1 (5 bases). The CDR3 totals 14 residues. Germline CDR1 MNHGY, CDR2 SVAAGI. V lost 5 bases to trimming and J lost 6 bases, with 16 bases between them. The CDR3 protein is CASSEWAGRDGYTF. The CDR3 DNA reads TGTGCCAGCAGTGAATGGGCAGGGAGAGATGGCTACACCTTC.

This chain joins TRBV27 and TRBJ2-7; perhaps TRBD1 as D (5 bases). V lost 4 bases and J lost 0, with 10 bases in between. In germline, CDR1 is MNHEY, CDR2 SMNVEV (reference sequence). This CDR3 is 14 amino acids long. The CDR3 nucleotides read TGTGCCAGCAGTTCCAGGGTCAGCTCCTACGAGCAGTACTTC. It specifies CASSSRVSSYEQYF.

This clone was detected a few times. CDR3 sequence (DNA): TGTGCCAGCAGAGCAGGACAGGGGCAACCCCAGCATTTT. Translating gives CASRAGQGQPQHF. The chain has TRBV6-5 and TRBJ1-5; 9 bases line up with TRBD1. V lost 6 bases to trimming and J lost 10 bases; unmatched junction nucleotides: 7. Germline V gene sequence: CDR1 MNHEY, CDR2 SVGAGI. CDR3 length: 13 residues.

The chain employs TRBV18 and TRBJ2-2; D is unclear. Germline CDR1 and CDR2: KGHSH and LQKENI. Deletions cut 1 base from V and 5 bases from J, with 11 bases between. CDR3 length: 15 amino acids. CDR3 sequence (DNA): TGTGCCAGCTCACCACAATCCCATGGGACCGGGGAGCTGTTTTTT. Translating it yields CASSPQSHGTGELFF.